Shown below are 21 T cell receptor beta chains from a single sample sequenced in a study of T cells after yellow fever vaccination. MiXCR, applied by TCRdb to the 5' RACE reads, yields one record per CDR3 protein. The data contain 600,000 to 750,000 distinct CDR3 sequences, 10% to 15% of them singletons. Sample: PBMCs, taken on the day of the yellow fever booster vaccination. The receptor source for this set is a man younger than 45 who received the YFV17D yellow fever vaccine.

This clonotype was observed a handful of times. The chain is built from TRBV7-2 and TRBJ2-1, with a weak D call TRBD1 (6 bases). The germline V and J ends were trimmed by 1 base and 7 bases, with 11 bases remaining between them. The germline CDR1 and CDR2 sequences are SGHTA and FQGNSA. The CDR3 sequence is 14 residues long. The CDR3 loop reads CASSLGNRANEQFF. CDR3 DNA: TGTGCCAGCAGCTTAGGAAACAGGGCGAATGAGCAGTTCTTC.

This clonotype was counted only a few times. This sequence joins TRBV5-1 and TRBJ2-1; D is perhaps TRBD2 (5 bases). Germline V gene sequence: CDR1 SGHRS, CDR2 YFSETQ. V was pared by 0 bases and J by 8 bases, with 9 bases between. The CDR3 extends over 13 amino acids. CDR3 residues: CASSLGHGDEQFF. The DNA for the CDR3 is TGCGCCAGCAGCTTGGGTCACGGGGATGAGCAGTTCTTC.

CDR3 DNA sequence: TGTGCCAGCAGCTTAGAATCGTTTGGTGGAGAGCAGTTCTTC. The encoded protein is CASSLESFGGEQFF. V and J are TRBV11-2 and TRBJ2-1; D remains ambiguous. The CDR3 length is 14 residues. V was shortened by 0 bases and J by 10 bases, with 13 bases between the two germline ends. The germline CDR1 and CDR2 sequences are SGHAT and FQNNGV.

CDR3 in amino acids: CASSPPASGSYADTQYF. CDR3 in DNA: TGTGCCAGCAGTCCCCCCGCTAGCGGGAGCTACGCAGATACGCAGTATTTT. The V and J genes are TRBV27 and TRBJ2-3; TRBD2 matches at 10 bases. From germline, CDR1 is MNHEY and CDR2 SMNVEV (reference sequence). Losses at the gene ends were 5 bases for V and 4 bases for J; bases not matched to a gene: 12. This CDR3 is 17 amino acids long.

This clonotype was found a few times. The chain uses TRBV20-1 and TRBJ2-3; weak D call: TRBD2 (6 bases). CDR1 DFQATT and CDR2 SNEGSKA come from the germline V gene (reference sequence). CDR3 length: 15 amino acids. The V end was cut by 0 bases, the J end by 2 bases, with 12 bases between. The CDR3: CSARDVAGTTDTQYF. In nucleotides, the CDR3 is TGCAGTGCTAGAGATGTCGCGGGGACCACAGATACGCAGTATTTT.

V gene TRBV27 combines with J gene TRBJ1-6; D perhaps matches TRBD1 (6 bases). The CDR3 is 17 amino acids. Germline V lookup: CDR1 MNHEY, CDR2 SMNVEV (reference sequence). Trimming took 6 bases from V and 9 from J, leaving 24 bases between them. The CDR3 region has the DNA TGTGCCAGCAGCCCTCCTCGGGACACCGGGGGTTTTTCACCCCTCCACTTT. Encoded protein: CASSPPRDTGGFSPLHF.

The V gene is TRBV29-1, the J gene TRBJ2-7; D may be TRBD2 (6 bases). Germline V CDR1 and CDR2: SQVTM, ANQGSEA. V gave up 4 bases and J gave up 7 bases, with 14 bases separating them. The CDR3 contains 12 residues. As DNA, the CDR3 is TGCAGCGTTGTGAGCGGAGGGATTGAGCAGTACTTC. Its translation: CSVVSGGIEQYF.

V and J are TRBV7-2 and TRBJ1-2, with TRBD1 matching 8 bases. Trimming took 1 base from V and 5 from J; bases not matched to a gene: 6. Germline V CDR1 and CDR2: SGHTA, FQGNSA. This CDR3 has 15 amino acids. CDR3 in DNA: TGTGCCAGCAGCTTAGTCGGACAGGGTGGTTATGGCTACACCTTC. Translating it yields CASSLVGQGGYGYTF. Variable domain in full (rest from reference TRBV7-2 and TRBJ1-2): GAGVSQSPSNKVTEKGKDVELRCDPISGHTALYWYRQSLGQGLEFLIYFQGNSAPDKSGLPSDRFSAERTGGSVSTLTIQRTQQEDSAVYLCASSLVGQGGYGYTFGSGTRLTVV.

In this sample, this clonotype turned up a few times. This rearrangement joins TRBV11-2 to TRBJ2-3; 12 bases fit TRBD2. V lost 5 bases, J lost 4 bases, and 7 bases stayed unmatched. There are 16 residues in the CDR3. The V gene's germline CDR1 is SGHAT and CDR2 FQNNGV. CDR3: CASSLGLAGAADTQYF. CDR3 coding DNA: TGTGCCAGCAGCCTGGGACTAGCGGGTGCGGCAGATACGCAGTATTTT.

This sequence joins TRBV5-1 and TRBJ2-7; D is uncertain. CDR3 size: 14 residues. The V end lost 5 bases, the J end lost 2 bases, and 14 bases lay between the germline ends. Germline loops: CDR1 SGHRS, CDR2 YFSETQ. This chain's CDR3 is CASREIGSTYEQYF. The CDR3 nucleotides read TGCGCCAGCAGAGAAATAGGGTCCACCTACGAGCAGTACTTC.

This clonotype was found many times. The V and J genes are TRBV20-1 and TRBJ2-5; D remains ambiguous. Germline CDR1 and CDR2: DFQATT and SNEGSKA (reference sequence). The CDR3 has 13 residues. V was pared by 7 bases and J by 0 bases, with 12 bases between. The CDR3 bases are TGCAGTGTTGGCAGGCAGTACCAAGAGACCCAGTACTTC. Translation gives CSVGRQYQETQYF.

The V gene is TRBV5-1, the J gene TRBJ2-1, with 7 nucleotides matching TRBD2. Looked up from germline, CDR1 is SGHRS and CDR2 is YFSETQ. The CDR3 sequence is 15 residues long. Trimming removed 3 bases from V and 8 bases from J; junction bases left unmatched: 11. CDR3 DNA: TGCGCCAGCAGCTGGTTGGCGGGAGAGTTGTATGAGCAGTTCTTC. It yields the protein CASSWLAGELYEQFF. Based on the CDR3 plus reference TRBV5-1 and TRBJ2-1, the full variable domain is KAGVTQTPRYLIKTRGQQVTLSCSPISGHRSVSWYQQTPGQGLQFLFEYFSETQRNKGNFPGRFSGRQFSNSRSEMNVSTLELGDSALYLCASSWLAGELYEQFFGPGTRLTVL.

This clonotype was observed a few times. The rearrangement links TRBV6-1 to TRBJ2-7; TRBD1 matches at 7 bases. The CDR3 is 14 amino acids. Germline-derived CDR1 and CDR2 are MNHNS and SASEGT. V dropped 11 bases and J dropped 1; count of bases not matched to a gene: 11. The CDR3 protein is CASRWSGGSYEQYF. In DNA, the CDR3 is TGTGCCTCCCGGTGGTCAGGGGGTTCCTACGAGCAGTACTTC.

The V and J genes are TRBV7-3 and TRBJ2-2; D possibly corresponds to TRBD1 (5 bases). The CDR3 length is 15 residues. The V and J ends lost 1 base and 5 bases respectively, with 11 bases between them. CDR1 is SGHTA, CDR2 FQGTGA, per germline. CDR3 in DNA: TGTGCCAGCAGCTTAAAGGCAGGGTGGACCGGGGAGCTGTTTTTT. The encoded protein is CASSLKAGWTGELFF.

The count of this clonotype is one. The chain joins TRBV27 to TRBJ2-1, with 9 bases identical to TRBD1. Trimming cost V 5 bases and J 5 bases; bases outside gene matches: 4. The CDR3 contains 14 residues. The V gene's germline CDR1 is MNHEY and CDR2 SMNVEV (reference sequence). CDR3 sequence reads: CASSPQGADNEQFF. CDR3 bases: TGTGCCAGCAGTCCACAGGGGGCTGACAATGAGCAGTTCTTC.

The sample holds many counts of this clonotype. The V gene is TRBV7-6, the J gene TRBJ2-5; D gene ambiguous. Germline CDR1 reads SGHVS; CDR2 reads FNYEAQ. This CDR3 region has 15 residues. V lost 5 bases and J lost 1, with 14 bases in between. This CDR3 reads CASSITPVRQETQYF. The CDR3 region has the DNA TGTGCCAGCAGCATAACCCCGGTGCGCCAAGAGACCCAGTACTTC.

The sample holds a few counts of this clonotype. The J gene is TRBJ2-7, the V gene TRBV7-6; unclear D gene. The germline CDR1 and CDR2 sequences are SGHVS and FNYEAQ. The CDR3 length is 14 residues. Trimming pared 2 bases from V and 2 bases from J, leaving 10 bases between. As DNA, the CDR3 is TGTGCCAGCAGCTTAACTGACAACCCCTACGAGCAGTACTTC. Translation: CASSLTDNPYEQYF. The full variable domain, rest sourced from reference TRBV7-6 and TRBJ2-7, is GAGVSQSPRYKVTKRGQDVALRCDPISGHVSLYWYRQALGQGPEFLTYFNYEAQQDKSGLPNDRFSAERPEGSISTLTIQRTEQRDSAMYRCASSLTDNPYEQYFGPGTRLTVT.

A few counts support this clonotype. The chain is built from TRBV20-1 and TRBJ1-5; possibly TRBD1 for D (5 bases). V was cut by 2 bases and J by 0 bases, with 11 bases left in between. The CDR3 covers 15 residues. Germline V gene lookup returns CDR1 DFQATT and CDR2 SNEGSKA (reference sequence). The CDR3: CSARTRVYSNQPQHF. The CDR3 nucleotides are TGCAGTGCTAGAACCAGGGTTTATAGCAATCAGCCCCAGCATTTT.

This clonotype was detected only a few times. The chain is built from TRBV12-3 or TRBV12-4 and TRBJ2-1; 7 bases match TRBD2. The CDR3 contains 14 residues. Trimming at V came to 1 base and at J to 9 bases, leaving 6 bases not matched to a gene. This CDR3 reads CASSLGGGPGEQFF. CDR3 nucleotides: TGTGCCAGCAGTTTAGGGGGAGGGCCCGGTGAGCAGTTCTTC.

The rearrangement uses TRBV19 and TRBJ1-1, with 7 nucleotides matching TRBD1. The CDR3 is 17 amino acids. V was clipped by 9 bases and J by 5 bases; unmatched bases: 21. In germline, CDR1 is LNHDA, CDR2 SQIVND (reference sequence). CDR3 protein: CASTQGMLSYRGTEAFF. In DNA, the CDR3 is TGTGCCAGCACACAGGGGATGTTATCATATCGGGGGACTGAAGCTTTCTTT. The full variable domain, rest sourced from reference TRBV19 and TRBJ1-1, is DGGITQSPKYLFRKEGQNVTLSCEQNLNHDAMYWYRQDPGQGLRLIYYSQIVNDFQKGDIAEGYSVSREKKESFPLTVTSAQKNPTAFYLCASTQGMLSYRGTEAFFGQGTRLTVV.

The sample holds a few counts of this clonotype. V gene TRBV6-5 combines with J gene TRBJ2-2; no definite D call. The CDR3 runs 15 residues. Germline loops: CDR1 MNHEY, CDR2 SVGAGI. The V gene lost 6 bases and the J gene lost 1 base, with 12 bases spanning the gap. In DNA form, the CDR3 reads TGTGCCAGCAGCTTATTCAGTGTGAACACCGGGGAGCTGTTTTTT. As protein: CASSLFSVNTGELFF.